The 10 T cell receptor beta chains in this list originate from one sample, sequenced in a study of cytomegalovirus exposure and HLA in healthy donors. 60 Vbeta and 13 Jbeta primers were used in PCR. Here immunoSEQ multiplex PCR was the method, and the copy in TCRdb shows in-frame clones only, minus some. The sample has about 210,000 clones, 60% to 80% seen once; the top ten hold 1.5% to 2%. Sequencing was done on a sample of PBMCs. The receptors derive from a male donor in good health and CMV-seronegative.

The chain links TRBV5-6 to TRBJ2-7, with D maybe TRBD1 (6 bases). The CDR3 totals 16 residues. Germline V gene lookup returns CDR1 SGHDT and CDR2 YYEEEE. Trimming pared 3 bases from V and 0 bases from J, leaving 16 bases between. Here the CDR3 reads CASSSTGTLDSYEQYF. Written as DNA, the CDR3 is TGTGCCAGCAGCTCTACCGGGACACTGGACTCCTACGAGCAGTACTTC.

The rearrangement uses TRBV6-1 and TRBJ2-3, with D possibly TRBD1 on 5 matching bases. CDR1 MNHNS and CDR2 SASEGT come from the germline V gene. Trimming cost V 8 bases and J 1 base, with 13 bases left between them. CDR3 length: 14 amino acids. CDR3 sequence (DNA): TGTGCCAGCGGAAGGGGTTATCGCACAGATACGCAGTATTTT. Translation gives CASGRGYRTDTQYF.

The J gene is TRBJ2-7, the V gene TRBV15; D may be TRBD1 (6 bases). V was clipped by 6 bases and J by 2 bases, with 17 bases between them. The germline CDR1 and CDR2 sequences are LNHNV and YYDKDF (reference sequence). The length of the CDR3 is 15 residues. The CDR3 protein is CATRGARGSPYEQYF. CDR3 DNA sequence: TGTGCCACCAGGGGGGCCCGAGGGTCCCCCTACGAGCAGTACTTC.

This chain joins TRBV19 and TRBJ1-4; 10 positions agree with TRBD1. Germline values: CDR1 LNHDA, CDR2 SQIVND (reference sequence). The CDR3 contains 15 residues. Losses at the gene ends were 4 bases for V and 5 bases for J; bases not matched to a gene: 4. The CDR3: CASSKRDRGNEKLFF. In nucleotides, the CDR3 is TGTGCCAGTAGTAAACGGGACAGGGGAAATGAAAAACTGTTTTTT. The whole variable domain, filled in from reference TRBV19 and TRBJ1-4, reads DGGITQSPKYLFRKEGQNVTLSCEQNLNHDAMYWYRQDPGQGLRLIYYSQIVNDFQKGDIAEGYSVSREKKESFPLTVTSAQKNPTAFYLCASSKRDRGNEKLFFGSGTQLSVL.

The CDR3 region is CAWSANPGAGANVLTF. The DNA for the CDR3 is TGTGCCTGGAGTGCCAACCCAGGGGCAGGGGCCAACGTCCTGACTTTC. V is TRBV30 and J is TRBJ2-6; possible D gene TRBD1, 6 bases. Germline lookup yields CDR1 GTSNPN and CDR2 SVGIG (reference sequence). CDR3 length: 16 amino acids. With 1 base removed from V and 4 bases from J, the gap between germline ends came to 14 bases.

This clone was recorded only once. CDR3 sequence: CASSSGGAGEQYF. For the CDR3, the DNA is TGTGCCAGCAGCTCAGGGGGCGCGGGCGAGCAGTACTTC. The V call is TRBV7-3, the J call TRBJ2-7; TRBD1 matches 8 bases. The CDR3 runs to 13 residues. Looked up from germline, CDR1 is SGHTA and CDR2 is FQGTGA. With 4 bases clipped from V and 6 bases from J, the junction kept 5 bases outside the gene matches.

This chain links TRBV28 with TRBJ1-4; D is unclear. The V end was cut by 5 bases, the J end by 3 bases, with 10 bases between. The germline gives CDR1 MDHEN, CDR2 SYDVKM. The CDR3 totals 14 residues. The CDR3 DNA reads as TGTGCCAGCAGTCTCCCTCCGGCTAATGAAAAACTGTTTTTT. Encoded protein: CASSLPPANEKLFF.

This chain uses TRBV10-1 with TRBJ2-5, with D perhaps TRBD2 (6 bases). CDR1 WNHNN and CDR2 SYGVQD come from the germline V gene (reference sequence). The V end lost 6 bases, the J end lost 1 base, and 9 bases lay between the germline ends. The CDR3 has 13 amino acids. The CDR3 nucleotides are TGCGCCAGCAGGCGGGACTTCCAAGAGACCCAGTACTTC. Protein sequence: CASRRDFQETQYF.

This chain links TRBV7-9 with TRBJ1-1; no definite D call. Trimming removed 5 bases at V and 3 bases at J, with 16 bases between. Germline V gene sequence: CDR1 SEHNR, CDR2 FQNEAQ (reference sequence). The CDR3 runs 15 residues. CDR3 nucleotide sequence: TGTGCCAGCAGCCAGCCGCGAGGGTTGGACACTGAAGCTTTCTTT. As protein: CASSQPRGLDTEAFF.

This clone was seen more than once but under ten times. V usage is TRBV6-4 and J usage is TRBJ2-7; 12 bases agree with TRBD2. Unmatched junction bases numbered 2, after V lost 10 bases and J lost 1 base. This CDR3 spans 13 amino acids. From germline, CDR1 is MRHNA and CDR2 SNTAGT. The CDR3 sequence: CAIGTSGSYEQYF. In DNA form, the CDR3 reads TGTGCCATTGGGACTAGCGGGTCCTACGAGCAGTACTTC.